This TCR beta chain was recorded in a study of blood T cells in healthy people across ages. The junction had 7 bases not matched to a gene; V was cut back by 3 bases and J by 7 bases. CDR1 and CDR2 (germline): SGDLS, YYNGEE. The CDR3 covers 13 residues. Primed by a sample-barcoded 5' primer and a J-beta primer mix, a second PCR proceeded for about 7 to 11 cycles. One entry per CDR3 protein, called by TCRdb with MiXCR from the 5' RACE reads. The sample holds fewer than 1,000,000 distinct CDR3 sequences, about 42% seen once. The origin of this receptor is a man in his fifties or sixties in good health. The material sequenced was blood. J is TRBJ2-7 and V is TRBV9; 7 bases fit TRBD2. The CDR3 protein is CASSDGGVGEQYF. The CDR3 DNA is TGTGCCAGCAGCGATGGGGGGGTAGGGGAGCAGTACTTC.